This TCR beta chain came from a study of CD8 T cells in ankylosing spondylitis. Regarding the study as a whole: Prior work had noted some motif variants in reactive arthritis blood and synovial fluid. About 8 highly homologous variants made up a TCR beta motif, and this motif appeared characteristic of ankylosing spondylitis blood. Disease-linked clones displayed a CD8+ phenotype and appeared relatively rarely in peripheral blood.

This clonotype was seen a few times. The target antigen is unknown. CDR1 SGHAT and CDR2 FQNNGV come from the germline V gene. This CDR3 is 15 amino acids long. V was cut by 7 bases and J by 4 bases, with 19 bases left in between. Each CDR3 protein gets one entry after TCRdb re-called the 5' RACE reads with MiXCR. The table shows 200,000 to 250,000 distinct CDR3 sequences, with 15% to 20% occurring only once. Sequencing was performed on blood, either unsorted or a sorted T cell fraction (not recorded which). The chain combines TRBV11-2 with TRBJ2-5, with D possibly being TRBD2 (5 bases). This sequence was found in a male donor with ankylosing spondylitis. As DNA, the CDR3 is TGTGCCAGCATTCCAGCCGTACCGGGGTTAGAGACCCAGTACTTC. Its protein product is CASIPAVPGLETQYF.